Below, 30 T cell receptor beta chains from the same sample are listed, as sequenced in a study of regulatory T cells in long-lasting Graves disease. Investigators prepared the TCR beta libraries by applying iRepertoire HTBI primers and Arm-PCR of CDR3 regions. TCRdb re-called the multiplex PCR reads with MiXCR, one entry per CDR3 protein. The table records 680,000 or so distinct CDR3 sequences, 15% to 20% of them present only once. The time point: newly diagnosed GD, antithyroid drugs for less than 3 months. There was RNA extracted from PBMCs, and the TCR library was made from it. These same records also appear under a second study, on T cells in Graves' hyperthyroidism and ophthalmopathy.

The sample consisted of peripheral blood mononuclear cells (PBMCs), taken at new diagnosis, from a patient treated with antithyroid drugs. Every receptor here comes from a woman in her 30s with Graves disease.

This clonotype was counted only a few times. V is TRBV6-2 or TRBV6-3 and J is TRBJ1-2, with a possible D match to TRBD1 (6 bases). The CDR3 runs 16 residues. V was shortened by 7 bases and J by 0 bases, with 18 bases between the two germline ends. CDR1 MNHEY and CDR2 SVGEGT come from the germline V gene. CDR3: CASTQGSGQPNYGYTF. In DNA form, the CDR3 reads TGTGCCAGCACCCAGGGGAGCGGGCAACCTAACTATGGCTACACCTTC.

This clonotype was found many times. The chain uses TRBV7-9 and TRBJ2-7; D remains unclear. Germline assignment: CDR1 SEHNR and CDR2 FQNEAQ (reference sequence). This CDR3 has 15 residues. Trimming took 1 base from V and 3 from J, leaving 13 bases between them. CDR3 nucleotides: TGTGCCAGCAGCTTAGATTCTGAACTGGGCTACGAGCAGTACTTC. This sequence encodes CASSLDSELGYEQYF.

This clonotype was seen repeatedly, ten times or more. V gene TRBV10-3 combines with J gene TRBJ2-7, with D hard to call. The germline CDR1 and CDR2 sequences are ENHRY and SYGVKD. The CDR3 contains 13 residues. The V end was cut by 2 bases, the J end by 6 bases, with 11 bases between. CDR3: CAISEGRMSEQYF. CDR3 DNA sequence: TGTGCCATCAGTGAGGGGCGGATGTCCGAGCAGTACTTC.

A few counts support this clonotype. CDR3: CASRAWGNTEAFF. The CDR3, as DNA: TGTGCCAGCAGGGCGTGGGGGAACACTGAAGCTTTCTTT. The chain recombines TRBV5-4 with TRBJ1-1; D is unclear. The V and J ends lost 5 bases and 1 base respectively, with 9 bases between them. The CDR3 contains 13 residues. Germline CDR1 reads SGHNT; CDR2 reads YYREEE (reference sequence).

J is TRBJ1-5 and V is TRBV9; weak D call: TRBD1 (6 bases). In germline, CDR1 is SGDLS, CDR2 YYNGEE. This CDR3 is 15 amino acids long. Trimming left V 0 bases short and J 4 bases short, with 11 bases between. The CDR3 loop reads CASSVGGGGNQPQHF. The CDR3 DNA reads TGTGCCAGCAGCGTAGGAGGGGGAGGGAATCAGCCCCAGCATTTT.

Only a few counts were recorded for this clonotype. The rearrangement uses TRBV3-1 and TRBJ2-2; 8 positions match TRBD2. This CDR3 spans 17 amino acids. V was pared by 2 bases and J by 7 bases, with 12 bases of the junction left unmatched. Germline CDR1 reads LGHDT; CDR2 reads YNNKEL (reference sequence). This CDR3 is CASSQLSGSQFHGELFF. The DNA for the CDR3 is TGTGCCAGCAGCCAATTAAGCGGGAGTCAATTTCACGGGGAGCTGTTTTTT.

This clonotype was recorded at least ten times. CDR3 nucleotide sequence: TGTGCCAGCAGTTTACCCCTGCGAGGCGAGCAGTACTTC. It codes for CASSLPLRGEQYF. V usage is TRBV28 and J usage is TRBJ2-7; D is unclear. The CDR3 runs to 13 residues. V lost 2 bases to trimming and J lost 6 bases, with 11 bases between them. Germline values: CDR1 MDHEN, CDR2 SYDVKM.

This clonotype turned up a few times. The CDR3 reads CAWSGPALNQPQHF. CDR3 bases: TGTGCCTGGAGTGGACCAGCGCTAAATCAGCCCCAGCATTTT. The chain combines TRBV30 with TRBJ1-5; D unclear. The CDR3 extends over 14 amino acids. The germline CDR1 and CDR2 sequences are GTSNPN and SVGIG (reference sequence). V lost 1 base and J lost 4, with 11 bases in between.

V and J are TRBV20-1 and TRBJ2-5; D is undetermined. Germline V gene data show CDR1 as DFQATT and CDR2 as SNEGSKA (reference sequence). Trimming took off 0 bases at V and 5 bases at J, with 7 bases between the two ends. The CDR3 is 12 residues long. CDR3 region: CSAREWSETQYF. The DNA of the CDR3 is TGCAGTGCTAGAGAGTGGAGTGAGACCCAGTACTTC.

This CDR3 is CASSESGYSPNTGELFF. Written as DNA, the CDR3 is TGTGCCAGCAGTGAAAGCGGCTACAGTCCTAACACCGGGGAGCTGTTTTTT. The genes are TRBV2 and TRBJ2-2; perhaps TRBD2 as D (5 bases). CDR1 and CDR2 from the germline V gene are SNHLY and FYNNEI. Deletions cut 2 bases from V and 2 bases from J, with 15 bases between. CDR3 length equals 17 residues.

About this clonotype: The germline gene is not matched at one end of the junction; a read error may be the cause. The J gene is TRBJ2-3, the V gene TRBV10-1; D is possibly TRBD2 (6 bases). The CDR3 consists of 19 residues. Germline CDR1 WNHNN, CDR2 SYGVQD (reference sequence). This chain's CDR3 is CASSERIPGRKTSTGTQYF. CDR3 sequence (DNA): TGCGCCAGCAGTGAGAGAATTCCGGGACGTAAAACTAGCACAGGTACGCAGTATTTT.

This clonotype has more than one count but fewer than ten. The rearrangement uses TRBV5-1 and TRBJ2-3; D is perhaps TRBD1 (6 bases). The germline V gene has CDR1 SGHRS and CDR2 YFSETQ. Between the trimmed V and J ends, which lost 6 bases and 0 bases, there was a span of 14 bases. This CDR3 has 15 residues. CDR3 amino acids: CASKGWTASTDTQYF. The CDR3 coding sequence is TGCGCCAGCAAGGGGTGGACAGCTAGCACAGATACGCAGTATTTT. Together with reference TRBV5-1 and TRBJ2-3, the CDR3 gives the full variable domain: KAGVTQTPRYLIKTRGQQVTLSCSPISGHRSVSWYQQTPGQGLQFLFEYFSETQRNKGNFPGRFSGRQFSNSRSEMNVSTLELGDSALYLCASKGWTASTDTQYFGPGTRLTVL.

The sample holds many counts of this clonotype. V is TRBV27 and J is TRBJ2-7; 11 bases align to TRBD1. Unmatched junction bases numbered 13, after V lost 4 bases and J lost 2 bases. CDR3 length equals 18 residues. Germline V gives CDR1 MNHEY, CDR2 SMNVEV (reference sequence). The CDR3 coding sequence is TGTGCCAGCAGTTCCCGGGACAGGGGGTCGTGGGGCCCCTACGAGCAGTACTTC. Its translation: CASSSRDRGSWGPYEQYF.

This clonotype appeared a few times. The J gene is TRBJ2-1, the V gene TRBV5-1; D perhaps matches TRBD2 (7 bases). The CDR3 spans 15 residues. Trimming shortened V by 4 bases and J by 5 bases, and 16 bases separated the two germline ends. Looked up from germline, CDR1 is SGHRS and CDR2 is YFSETQ. This CDR3 reads CASSPGERDDNEQFF. Here the CDR3 DNA reads TGCGCCAGCAGCCCAGGGGAGCGGGACGACAATGAGCAGTTCTTC.

This clonotype showed up many times. The chain carries TRBV7-9 and TRBJ2-3; TRBD2 matches 7 bases. V shed 5 bases, J shed 3 bases, and the junction held 11 bases outside the gene matches. Germline CDR1 reads SEHNR; CDR2 reads FQNEAQ (reference sequence). The CDR3 is made up of 16 amino acids. DNA for the CDR3: TGTGCCAGCAGCCCATATAGCGGGTACCCGACAGATACGCAGTATTTT. Amino acids: CASSPYSGYPTDTQYF. Together with reference TRBV7-9 and TRBJ2-3, the CDR3 gives the full variable domain: DTGVSQNPRHKITKRGQNVTFRCDPISEHNRLYWYRQTLGQGPEFLTYFQNEAQLEKSRLLSDRFSAERPKGSFSTLEIQRTEQGDSAMYLCASSPYSGYPTDTQYFGPGTRLTVL.

The table lists this clonotype with many counts. This CDR3 reads CASSHRRNSPLHF. DNA for the CDR3: TGTGCCAGCAGCCACAGGCGAAATTCACCCCTCCACTTT. This chain uses TRBV3-1 with TRBJ1-6; D unclear. The V end lost 3 bases, the J end lost 7 bases, and 7 bases lay between the germline ends. The CDR3 is 13 amino acids. Germline lookup yields CDR1 LGHDT and CDR2 YNNKEL (reference sequence). The full variable domain, completed using reference TRBV3-1 and TRBJ1-6, is DTAVSQTPKYLVTQMGNDKSIKCEQNLGHDTMYWYKQDSKKFLKIMFSYNNKELIINETVPNRFSPKSPDKAHLNLHINSLELGDSAVYFCASSHRRNSPLHFGNGTRLTVT.

There are many counts of this clonotype. Written as DNA, the CDR3 is TGCGCCAGCAGCGACCCTGGGGCAGAACTCTATGGCTACACCTTC. Translation gives CASSDPGAELYGYTF. The V gene is TRBV5-1, the J gene TRBJ1-2, with a possible D match to TRBD1 (5 bases). This CDR3 has 15 amino acids. The germline V gene encodes CDR1 SGHRS and CDR2 YFSETQ. Trimming left V 4 bases short and J 4 bases short, with 17 bases between.

The V call is TRBV4-1, the J call TRBJ1-2; the D is unclear. The CDR3 consists of 13 residues. Per the germline V gene, CDR1 is MGHRA and CDR2 is YSYEKL. V was cut by 1 base and J by 7 bases, with 10 bases left in between. The CDR3 region is CASSQAGVSGYTF. CDR3 DNA sequence: TGCGCCAGCAGCCAAGCTGGTGTCTCTGGCTACACCTTC.

The V call is TRBV14, the J call TRBJ1-5; tentative D call: TRBD1 (6 bases). Germline V lookup: CDR1 SGHDN, CDR2 FVKESK. This CDR3 contains 17 residues. Trimming took 0 bases from V and 1 from J, leaving 13 bases between them. The CDR3 DNA follows: TGTGCCAGCAGCCAAGATGGTGGGGGGCCGAGCAATCAGCCCCAGCATTTT. This encodes CASSQDGGGPSNQPQHF. Full variable domain (missing parts from reference TRBV14 and TRBJ1-5): EAGVTQFPSHSVIEKGQTVTLRCDPISGHDNLYWYRRVMGKEIKFLLHFVKESKQDESGMPNNRFLAERTGGTYSTLKVQPAELEDSGVYFCASSQDGGGPSNQPQHFGDGTRLSIL.

This clonotype was recorded a few times. V is TRBV7-9 and J is TRBJ2-7; unclear D gene. This CDR3 comprises 13 residues. Per the germline V gene, CDR1 is SEHNR and CDR2 is FQNEAQ (reference sequence). Trimming shortened V by 2 bases and J by 4 bases, and 9 bases separated the two germline ends. Here the CDR3 reads CASSLPPRYEQYF. The CDR3 bases are TGTGCCAGCAGCTTACCGCCCCGGTACGAGCAGTACTTC. The full variable domain, in which reference TRBV7-9 and TRBJ2-7 provide the parts outside the CDR3, is DTGVSQNPRHKITKRGQNVTFRCDPISEHNRLYWYRQTLGQGPEFLTYFQNEAQLEKSRLLSDRFSAERPKGSFSTLEIQRTEQGDSAMYLCASSLPPRYEQYFGPGTRLTVT.

This chain links TRBV19 with TRBJ2-1; D is unclear. In germline, CDR1 is LNHDA, CDR2 SQIVND (reference sequence). This CDR3 spans 13 amino acids. V was trimmed by 3 bases and J by 9 bases, leaving 12 bases between them. The CDR3 loop reads CASSIQTLTEQFF. CDR3 DNA: TGTGCCAGTAGTATCCAGACCCTGACTGAGCAGTTCTTC.

Only a few counts were recorded for this clonotype. CDR3 region: CASTWEPDGYTF. The CDR3 DNA reads as TGTGCCAGCACTTGGGAGCCAGACGGCTACACCTTC. This chain uses TRBV28 with TRBJ1-2; D is unclear. The ends were cut back, 7 bases at V and 8 bases at J, with 14 bases in the middle. Germline loops: CDR1 MDHEN, CDR2 SYDVKM. The length of the CDR3 is 12 residues.

This clonotype was seen repeatedly, ten times or more. This chain links TRBV2 with TRBJ2-3; 8 nucleotides line up with TRBD2. This CDR3 has 14 residues. Germline lookup yields CDR1 SNHLY and CDR2 FYNNEI. The J segment lost 2 bases and the V segment lost 9 bases, leaving 7 bases of the junction unmatched. The DNA of the CDR3 is TGTGCCAGTGTTGGCGGGAGGTTCACAGATACGCAGTATTTT. It is translated as CASVGGRFTDTQYF.

This clonotype was seen repeatedly, ten times or more. The chain is built from TRBV11-1 and TRBJ2-1; D gene uncertain. Trimming removed 3 bases at V and 2 bases at J, with 11 bases between. The germline gives CDR1 SGHAT, CDR2 FQDESV (reference sequence). The CDR3 is made up of 15 amino acids. In DNA, the CDR3 is TGTGCCAGCAGCTTGTCGGGCCAGACCTACAATGAGCAGTTCTTC. It translates to CASSLSGQTYNEQFF.

CDR3 nucleotides: TGTGCCAGCGGCGAGACGGGGGGTTGGGCTGAAGCTTTCTTT. Protein: CASGETGGWAEAFF. The rearrangement uses TRBV28 and TRBJ1-1; D is possibly TRBD1 (5 bases). V lost 8 bases to trimming and J lost 6 bases, with 19 bases between them. The CDR3 has 14 amino acids. CDR1 is MDHEN, CDR2 SYDVKM, per germline.

This clonotype was detected only a few times. V and J are TRBV30 and TRBJ1-4; D might be TRBD1 (6 bases). V lost 4 bases and J 8 bases, leaving 20 bases between the germline ends. This CDR3 is built from 15 residues. Per the germline V gene, CDR1 is GTSNPN and CDR2 is SVGIG (reference sequence). CDR3 sequence reads: CAWMGPEGVKEKLFF. For the CDR3, the DNA is TGTGCCTGGATGGGACCGGAGGGGGTAAAGGAAAAACTGTTTTTT.

This clonotype has a single count. The V gene is TRBV20-1, the J gene TRBJ1-4; TRBD1 might be the D (5 bases). CDR3 size: 13 residues. The ends were cut back, 0 bases at V and 8 bases at J, with 10 bases in the middle. Germline V gene lookup returns CDR1 DFQATT and CDR2 SNEGSKA (reference sequence). This CDR3 is CSARDRPGEKLFF. Here the CDR3 DNA reads TGCAGTGCTAGAGACAGGCCAGGGGAAAAACTGTTTTTT.

This clonotype was seen a few times. This chain connects TRBV25-1 to TRBJ2-4; D uncertain. The V gene lost 7 bases and the J gene lost 0 bases, with 7 bases spanning the gap. This CDR3 is built from 13 residues. CDR1 is MGHDK and CDR2 is SYGVNS in the germline V gene. DNA for the CDR3: TGTGCCAGCACGCCCTCAGCCAAAAACATTCAGTACTTC. This sequence encodes CASTPSAKNIQYF.

V usage is TRBV27 and J usage is TRBJ1-2, with 7 positions matching TRBD1. The germline CDR1 and CDR2 sequences are MNHEY and SMNVEV (reference sequence). The CDR3 runs to 15 residues. V dropped 6 bases and J dropped 3; count of bases not matched to a gene: 10. The CDR3 DNA is TGTGCCAGCAGGGCCGGGCGGCAGGGGGACTATGGCTACACCTTC. This sequence encodes CASRAGRQGDYGYTF.

The J gene is TRBJ2-5, the V gene TRBV20-1; 12 nucleotides line up with TRBD2. CDR3 length equals 14 residues. Per germline, CDR1 DFQATT and CDR2 SNEGSKA (reference sequence). Trimming took 6 bases from V and 2 from J; bases not matched to a gene: 4. Here the CDR3 reads CSAPTSGGQETQYF. The CDR3 DNA is TGCAGTGCCCCGACTAGCGGGGGACAAGAGACCCAGTACTTC.